The sequence of this T cell receptor beta chain was determined in a study of blood T cells in healthy people across ages (dated by TCRdb to between 2014 and 2016). A note on the overall study: In model experiments, template switching captured about one uniquely barcoded TCR beta cDNA molecule for every two T cells. Using deep sequencing normalized with unique cDNA molecular identifiers, the study measured how TCR beta repertoire diversity changes with age. Donors were grouped into four age groups: young (average about 15 years), middle-aged (approximately 41), aged (roughly 67) and long-lived (just over 80). To avoid experimental bias, donors of different ages were spread randomly across the sequencing lanes. Two additional independent replicas of 1 million unique cDNA reads from the same blood draw were analyzed for two donors (one aged 18 to 30 and one aged 80 or older). What the study reported, not specific to this receptor: As age increased, observed TCR beta diversity per million T cells dropped in a roughly linear way, and a significant reduction was already evident by age 40. A strong correlation was found between observed TCR beta diversity and the percentage of naive T cells measured by flow cytometry. Bulk unsorted PBMC profiling prevented conclusive comparison of naive and antigen-experienced compartments. Because donor CMV infection status was unknown, age-related changes in expanded clonotypes were potentially confounded. Total diversity estimates from one million sequenced T cells were considered lower bounds and underestimates. Compared with the aged group, more naive CD4+ T cells, fewer expanded clones and increased TCR diversity were shown by the long-lived group, suggesting age selection.

A distance of 13 bases separates the germline ends of V and J, which lose 1 base and 6 bases respectively. The CDR3 numbers 14 residues from cysteine through phenylalanine. Kept here is only the CDR3 DNA, which spans 42 bases and is read in frame from base 1. In the germline V gene, CDR1 corresponds to MGHRA and CDR2 to YSYEKL. Turning to this clonotype: The antigen it recognizes is unknown. Base quality data are lacking; no much larger clone is found one base away.

Libraries were constructed by 5' RACE. The sequencing machine was an Illumina HiSeq 2500. A second roughly 7 to 12 cycle PCR used a sample-barcoded 5' primer and a J-beta primer mix. A template-switch 5' adaptor carrying 12 random nucleotides introduced a unique molecular identifier onto each TCR beta cDNA molecule. Each sample yielded at least 2.5 million CDR3-containing paired-end reads. All of the RNA was converted into first-strand cDNA using the Mint cDNA synthesis kit, with a TRBC-specific oligonucleotide serving as the primer. Following uracil-DNA glycosylase treatment, a first 18-cycle PCR with universal primers M1SS and BC2_uni_R was performed on all cDNA. Per the authors' processing: Each sample was normalized by randomly selecting 1 million high-quality reads, each carrying a distinct molecular identifier. Instead of being binned into consensus sequences, reads that shared molecular identifiers were thrown out. MiTCR, set to a Q25 quality threshold and the strictest error-elimination algorithm, was used for CDR3 identification, clonotype clustering and error correction. A nonparametric unseen species model using Euler transformation provided a lower-bound estimate of total TCR beta diversity. TCRdb trimmed the raw reads at Q25, called clones with MiXCR and kept productive beta chains. Every CDR3 protein is listed once, alongside the most common genes and DNA of its rows. The V and J calls here are based on TCRdb, not the publication. This sample gives around 780,000 distinct CDR3 sequences in total; approximately 60% of them show up just once. The ten largest clonotypes hold 25% to 30% of the sample.

The approximately 41 donors, aged roughly 6 to 100 years, were systemically healthy Caucasian individuals from Russia. Ten milliliters of peripheral blood were drawn from each donor into EDTA-treated Vacutainer tubes. Ficoll-Paque density-gradient centrifugation was used to isolate PBMCs, with at least 6.5 million per sample. Total RNA was extracted from PBMCs with Trizol reagent, with at least 5 micrograms obtained per sample. The percentages of naive CD45RAhigh/CD27high T cells were determined by flow cytometry on a PBMC aliquot from every donor. The V and J genes are TRBV4-1 and TRBJ2-7, with the identity of the D gene unclear. The sequencing input was blood. The TCR was taken from a man aged 40-49 years in good health. The CDR3 reads as follows: CASSQGPLEREQYF. The nucleotides read TGCGCCAGCAGCCAAGGCCCCCTAGAACGCGAGCAGTACTTC.